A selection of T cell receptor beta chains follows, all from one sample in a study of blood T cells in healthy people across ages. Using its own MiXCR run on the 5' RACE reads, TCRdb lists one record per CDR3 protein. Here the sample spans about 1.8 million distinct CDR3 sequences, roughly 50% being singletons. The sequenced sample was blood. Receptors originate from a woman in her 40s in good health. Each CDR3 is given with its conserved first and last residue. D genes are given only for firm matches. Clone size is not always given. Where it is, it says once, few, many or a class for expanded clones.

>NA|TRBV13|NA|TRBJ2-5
TGTGCCAGCAGCTTAGACTTCCGGGACCAACAAGAGACCCAGTACTTC
CASSLDFRDQQETQYF
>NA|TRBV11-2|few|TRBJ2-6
TGTGCCAGCAGCGGCCCACAGTTCGGTTTCTCTGGGGCCAACGTCCTGACTTTC
CASSGPQFGFSGANVLTF
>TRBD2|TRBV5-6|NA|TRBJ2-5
TGTGCCAGCAGCTCCGGACTAGCGGGACTGAAGACCCAGTACTTC
CASSSGLAGLKTQYF
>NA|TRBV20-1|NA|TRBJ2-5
TGCAGTGCTAGAGTGGTGACAGGCGGAGAGACCCAGTACTTC
CSARVVTGGETQYF
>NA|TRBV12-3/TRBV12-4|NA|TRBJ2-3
TGTGCCAGCAGGTTATTTATTTCCACAGATACGCAGTATTTT
CASRLFISTDTQYF
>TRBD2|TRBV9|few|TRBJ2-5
TGTGCCAGCAGCGTCCGAGCGGGGGGGCTTGGAGAGACCCAGTACTTC
CASSVRAGGLGETQYF
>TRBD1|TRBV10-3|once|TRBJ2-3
TGTGCCATCCGCGGACAGGGTGTCGCAGATACGCAGTATTTT
CAIRGQGVADTQYF
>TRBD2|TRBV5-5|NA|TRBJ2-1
TGTGCCAGCAGCTTGGTGGCTAGCGGGGGGCCGAGCTCCTACAATGAGCAGTTCTTC
CASSLVASGGPSSYNEQFF
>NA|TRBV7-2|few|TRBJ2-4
TGTGCCAGCAGCTCTGCAGGGAGGATTCAGTACTTC
CASSSAGRIQYF
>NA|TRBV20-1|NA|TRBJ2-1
TGCAGTGAGAGGCGGTTCTACAATGAGCAGTTCTTC
CSERRFYNEQFF
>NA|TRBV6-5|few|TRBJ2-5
TGTGCCAGCAGTTACGTACAGGGCCAAGAGACCCAGTACTTC
CASSYVQGQETQYF
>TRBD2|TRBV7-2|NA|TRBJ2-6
TGTGCCAGCAGCTTTGCTAGCGGGGGGTTCGGCTCTGGGGCCAACGTCCTGACTTTC
CASSFASGGFGSGANVLTF
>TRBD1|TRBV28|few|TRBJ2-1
TGTGCCAGCAGTCCCCGGGACAGGGTTGAAAATGAGCAGTTCTTC
CASSPRDRVENEQFF
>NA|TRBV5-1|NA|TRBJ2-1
TGCGCCAGCAGCACCGGGGGCCACTTTTACAATGAGCAGTTCTTC
CASSTGGHFYNEQFF
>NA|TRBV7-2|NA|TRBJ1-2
TGTGCCAGCAGCCCACTCGGGGGGCGCCTTTGGGATGGCTACACCTTC
CASSPLGGRLWDGYTF
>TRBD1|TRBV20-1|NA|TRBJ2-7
TGCAGTGCCGAGAGACAGGGTGACTACGAGCAGTACTTC
CSAERQGDYEQYF
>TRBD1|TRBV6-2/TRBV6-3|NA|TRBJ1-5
TGTGCCAGCAGTTACGAGGGACAGGGGGCGAGCAATCAGCCCCAGCATTTT
CASSYEGQGASNQPQHF
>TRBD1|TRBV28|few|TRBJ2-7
TGTGCCAGCAGTTTAGGGATCCCGGGACAGGGCTACGAGCAGTACTTC
CASSLGIPGQGYEQYF
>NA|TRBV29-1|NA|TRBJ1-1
TGCAGCGTTGAGTTTGGACGGCGGAACGCTGAAGCTTTCTTT
CSVEFGRRNAEAFF
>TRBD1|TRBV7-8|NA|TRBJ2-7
TGTGCCAGCACCTTTTCATTAGGACAGGGGATCCACGAGCAGTACTTC
CASTFSLGQGIHEQYF
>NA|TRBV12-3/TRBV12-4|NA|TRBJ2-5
TGTGCCAGCACAATATACGGACAAGAGACCCAGTACTTC
CASTIYGQETQYF
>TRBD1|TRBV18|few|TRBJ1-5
TGTGCCAGCTCACACCGGGACAGGGGAGGCAATCAGCCCCAGCATTTT
CASSHRDRGGNQPQHF
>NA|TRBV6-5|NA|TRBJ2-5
TGTGCCAGCAGTTACTCGATGTGGGAGACCCAGTACTTC
CASSYSMWETQYF
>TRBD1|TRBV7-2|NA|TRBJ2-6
TGTGCCAGCAGCATGGGACAGGGGGCAACTTTGGCCAACGTCCTGACTTTC
CASSMGQGATLANVLTF
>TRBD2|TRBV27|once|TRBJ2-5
TGTGCCAGCAGTTTAAATGGCGGGGGGGCAGCAGAGACCCAGTACTTC
CASSLNGGGAAETQYF
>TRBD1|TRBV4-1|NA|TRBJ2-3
TGCGCCAGCAGCCAATCCGGACAGGGGGCACAAGATACGCAGTATTTT
CASSQSGQGAQDTQYF
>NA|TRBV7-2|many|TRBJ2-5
TGTGCCAGCAGCTTACGACAGCAAGAGACCCAGTACTTC
CASSLRQQETQYF
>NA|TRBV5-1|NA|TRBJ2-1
TGCGCCAGCAGCTTCAGGTTAGGGGGGGCCTACAATGAGCAGTTCTTC
CASSFRLGGAYNEQFF
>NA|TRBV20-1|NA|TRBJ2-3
TGCAGTGCTAGAGGAGGCGGCGGGGGCCCAGATACGCAGTATTTT
CSARGGGGGPDTQYF
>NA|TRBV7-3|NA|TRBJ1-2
TGTGCCAGCAGCTTATATCCGGGGCCCAAAGGCTACACCTTC
CASSLYPGPKGYTF
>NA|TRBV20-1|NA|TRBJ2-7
TGCAGTGCTTCACCCGGTGCGGGAACCCAGTACTTC
CSASPGAGTQYF
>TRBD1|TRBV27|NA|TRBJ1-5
TGTGCCAGCAGGTTCGGACAGGGAAATCAGCCCCAGCATTTT
CASRFGQGNQPQHF
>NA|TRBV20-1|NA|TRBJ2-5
TGCAGTGCTAGACCTGATCGGCCTCAAGAGACCCAGTACTTC
CSARPDRPQETQYF
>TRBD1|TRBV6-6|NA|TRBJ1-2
TGTGCCAGCAGAAGGCTGGGACAGCTCTACACCTTC
CASRRLGQLYTF
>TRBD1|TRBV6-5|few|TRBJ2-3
TGTGCCAGCAGTTACTCACAGGGGCTCACAGATACGCAGTATTTT
CASSYSQGLTDTQYF
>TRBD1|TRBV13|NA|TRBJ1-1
TGTGCCAGCAGCACATGGACAGGGGGGGCTTTCTTT
CASSTWTGGAFF
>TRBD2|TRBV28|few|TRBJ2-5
TGTGCCAGCACACTTAGGCCGGGACTAGCGGGTTGGGAGACCCAGTACTTC
CASTLRPGLAGWETQYF
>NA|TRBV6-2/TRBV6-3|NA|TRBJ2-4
TGTGCCAGCAGTTACTCGAACACCAATCTAGCCAAAAACATTCAGTACTTC
CASSYSNTNLAKNIQYF
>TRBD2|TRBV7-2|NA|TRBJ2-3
TGTGCCAGCAGCTCCCGACTAGCGGGGGGGGCAGATACGCAGTATTTT
CASSSRLAGGADTQYF
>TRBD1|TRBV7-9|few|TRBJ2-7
TGTGCCAGCAGCTTGACAGGGAATAACGAGCAGTACTTC
CASSLTGNNEQYF
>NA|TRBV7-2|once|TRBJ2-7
TGTGCCAGCAGCCCACTTATTGGGGGGGCCGCAGGCAATGAGCAGTACTTC
CASSPLIGGAAGNEQYF
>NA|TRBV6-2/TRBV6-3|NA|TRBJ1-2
TGTGCCAGCAGCTACGACCGAACTTCAACAGGGACAATATATGGCTACACCTTC
CASSYDRTSTGTIYGYTF
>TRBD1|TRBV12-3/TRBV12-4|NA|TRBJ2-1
TGTGCCAGCAGACCGGACAGGGGGCCCCACAATGAGCAGTTCTTC
CASRPDRGPHNEQFF
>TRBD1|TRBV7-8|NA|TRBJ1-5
TGTGCCAGCAGCGGACGACAGGGGGATCAGCCCCAGCATTTT
CASSGRQGDQPQHF
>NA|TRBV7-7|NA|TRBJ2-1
TGTGCTAGCAGCCCTAGTAATGGGGGTTACAATGAGCAGTTCTTC
CASSPSNGGYNEQFF
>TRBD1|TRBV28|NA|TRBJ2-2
TGTGCCAGCAGGCAGGGACAGCCGAACACCGGGGAGCTGTTTTTT
CASRQGQPNTGELFF
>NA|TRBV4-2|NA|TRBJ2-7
TGTGCCAGCAGCCAAGAAGCCGGAAATTCCTACGAGCAGTACTTC
CASSQEAGNSYEQYF
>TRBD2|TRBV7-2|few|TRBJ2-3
TGTGCCAGCAGCTTTACTAGCGGGGGTCGAGATACGCAGTATTTT
CASSFTSGGRDTQYF
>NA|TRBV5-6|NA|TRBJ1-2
TGTGCCAGCAGCTCGCAGGGCTTGGAGTATGGCTACACCTTC
CASSSQGLEYGYTF